The 14 T cell receptor beta chains below were found in one sample sequenced in a study of T cells expressing NK-cell markers. For each CDR3 protein, TCRdb gives one entry from its re-call of the 5' RACE reads, without DNA. This sample's table reports 140,000 to 150,000 distinct CDR3 sequences. The sequenced material came from blood T cells: a sorted CD56 or NKG2C T cell subset, CD4+ or CD8+ T cells, or bulk PBMC T cells (not recorded which). Source of these receptors: a man aged 18 to 30 in good health.

This chain connects TRBV6-5 to TRBJ2-2; the D call of TRBD1 rests on TCRdb alone, since no DNA is present to check it. Germline CDR1 reads MNHEY; CDR2 reads SVGAGI. The CDR3 is made up of 14 amino acids. Here the CDR3 reads CASSYRGLAGELFF.

The rearrangement joins TRBV7-8 to TRBJ2-1; TCRdb's D gene call, TRBD1, goes unchecked for lack of DNA. This CDR3 is 11 amino acids long. The germline CDR1 and CDR2 sequences are SGHVS and FQNEAQ. The CDR3 sequence is CAIDRANEQFF. Based on the CDR3 plus reference TRBV7-8 and TRBJ2-1, the full variable domain is GAGVSQSPRYKVAKRGQDVALRCDPISGHVSLFWYQQALGQGPEFLTYFQNEAQLDKSGLPSDRFFAERPEGSVSTLKIQRTQQEDSAVYLCAIDRANEQFFGPGTRLTVL.

The chain links TRBV12-3 or TRBV12-4 to TRBJ2-2; the D gene TCRdb calls, TRBD1, cannot be checked with no DNA. The CDR3 contains 20 residues. The CDR3 sequence is CASSKIHTPGQGANTGELFF.

This chain uses TRBV12-3 or TRBV12-4 with TRBJ2-3. The CDR3 consists of 11 residues. The CDR3 loop is CASTQNYTQYF.

CDR3 sequence: CASSHFSDPYNEQFF. The V and J genes are TRBV14 and TRBJ2-1; TCRdb designates TRBD2, a call that cannot be tested without DNA. Germline V gives CDR1 SGHDN, CDR2 FVKESK. The CDR3 is made up of 15 amino acids. Full variable domain (rest looked up from reference TRBV14 and TRBJ2-1): EAGVTQFPSHSVIEKGQTVTLRCDPISGHDNLYWYRRVMGKEIKFLLHFVKESKQDESGMPNNRFLAERTGGTYSTLKVQPAELEDSGVYFCASSHFSDPYNEQFFGPGTRLTVL.

The chain links TRBV5-1 to TRBJ2-7. Per the germline V gene, CDR1 is SGHRS and CDR2 is YFSETQ. The CDR3 sequence is 11 residues long. The CDR3 loop is CASRLQHEQYF.

The chain employs TRBV29-1 and TRBJ1-1; TCRdb outputs TRBD1, but without DNA this stays unchecked. The CDR3 sequence is 12 residues long. Germline CDR1 SQVTM, CDR2 ANQGSEA. The CDR3 spells CSVGGTPTEAFF. The whole variable domain, filled in from reference TRBV29-1 and TRBJ1-1, reads SAVISQKPSRDICQRGTSLTIQCQVDSQVTMMFWYRQQPGQSLTLIATANQGSEATYESGFVIDKFPISRPNLTFSTLTVSNMSPEDSSIYLCSVGGTPTEAFFGQGTRLTVV.

This sequence joins TRBV6-1 and TRBJ2-7; no DNA is available, so the TRBD1 call from TCRdb remains unchecked. The CDR3 runs 13 residues. CDR1 and CDR2 from the germline V gene are MNHNS and SASEGT. The CDR3 sequence: CATKPGLNYEQYF.

The chain links TRBV4-1 to TRBJ2-3; lacking DNA, the TRBD2 call made by TCRdb goes unchecked. The CDR3 is 15 residues long. Germline CDR1 MGHRA, CDR2 YSYEKL. The CDR3: CASSLTTSEVDTQYF.

The chain employs TRBV6-1 and TRBJ2-7; as DNA is missing, the TRBD2 call by TCRdb cannot be tested. CDR3 length: 14 residues. Germline V CDR1 and CDR2: MNHNS, SASEGT. The CDR3 is CASSPTSGSPEQYF.

The chain is built from TRBV19 and TRBJ2-3; TCRdb's assignment of TRBD2 cannot be checked, as there is no DNA. The germline CDR1 and CDR2 sequences are LNHDA and SQIVND (reference sequence). CDR3 length: 16 residues. The CDR3 loop is CASSSWTSVSTDTQYF.

The chain couples TRBV20-1 to TRBJ1-3. Germline values: CDR1 DFQATT, CDR2 SNEGSKA (reference sequence). CDR3 length equals 13 residues. This chain's CDR3 is CSADEGSGNTIYF.

The chain couples TRBV12-3 or TRBV12-4 to TRBJ2-1; the TCRdb call, TRBD2, lacks DNA for checking. The CDR3 runs 15 residues. The CDR3 reads CASSSHSGSYNEQFF.

This chain uses TRBV5-5 with TRBJ1-2; with no DNA, the TCRdb D assignment of TRBD1 cannot be verified. CDR1 is SGHKS, CDR2 YYEKEE, per germline (reference sequence). The CDR3 totals 14 residues. The chain's CDR3 is CASSSPGWDYGYTF.